Each of the 25 T cell receptor beta chains below was sequenced from the same sample in a study of identical twins. TCRdb itself ran the 5' RACE reads through MiXCR, one entry per CDR3 protein. The sample has 1,800,000 or so distinct CDR3 sequences; around 29% are singletons. Sequencing was carried out using cord blood. The receptors shown here come from a newborn girl in good health.

About this clonotype: Sequence at one end of the junction differs from germline and may be a read error. The CDR3, as DNA: TGTGCCACCAGGACCTATAGTAGTGATGAGCGGTTCTTC. Protein product: CATRTYSSDERFF. The V gene is TRBV15, the J gene TRBJ2-1, with unresolved D. Germline lookup yields CDR1 LNHNV and CDR2 YYDKDF (reference sequence). This CDR3 has 13 amino acids. The full variable domain, with the rest looked up from reference TRBV15 and TRBJ2-1, is DAMVIQNPRYQVTQFGKPVTLSCSQTLNHNVMYWYQQKSSQAPKLLFHYYDKDFNNEADTPDNFQSRRPNTSFCFLDIRSPGLGDTAMYLCATRTYSSDERFFGPGTRLTVL.

For this clonotype: An end of the junction does not agree with germline; a read error may underlie this. The chain recombines TRBV28 with TRBJ1-1; 7 nucleotides match TRBD1. CDR3 length equals 16 residues. Germline loops: CDR1 MDHEN, CDR2 SYDVKM. For the CDR3, the DNA is TGTGCCTGCAGTTTACCCAATCGAGGGGGCGGCACTGAAGCTTTCTTT. Residues: CACSLPNRGGGTEAFF.

The rearrangement joins TRBV6-5 to TRBJ2-7; a possible D gene is TRBD2 (5 bases). This CDR3 spans 14 amino acids. V shed 0 bases and J shed 3 bases, with 9 bases lying between them. The germline V gene has CDR1 MNHEY and CDR2 SVGAGI. This chain's CDR3 is CASSYSGADYEQYF. The CDR3 bases are TGTGCCAGCAGTTACTCGGGAGCGGACTACGAGCAGTACTTC.

The CDR3 protein is CASSLSDRNTEAFF. CDR3 in DNA: TGTGCCAGCAGTTTATCTGACAGGAACACTGAAGCTTTCTTT. The chain is built from TRBV12-3 or TRBV12-4 and TRBJ1-1, with D maybe TRBD1 (5 bases). The CDR3 length is 14 residues. V was clipped by 2 bases and J by 1 base, with 8 bases between them.

To note about this clonotype: A read error is possible here, since a much larger clone lies one base away. The chain joins TRBV29-1 to TRBJ2-7; D is unclear. The ends were cut back, 2 bases at V and 2 bases at J, with 10 bases in the middle. The CDR3 is made up of 13 amino acids. Per germline, CDR1 SQVTM and CDR2 ANQGSEA. The CDR3 sequence is CSVEHPWAYEQYF. DNA of the CDR3: TGCAGCGTTGAACACCCGTGGGCCTACGAGCAGTACTTC.

The rearrangement uses TRBV4-2 and TRBJ2-7; 8 nucleotides agree with TRBD1. V lost 2 bases, J lost 5 bases, and 5 bases stayed unmatched. CDR1 LGHNA and CDR2 YNFKEQ come from the germline V gene. This CDR3 contains 14 residues. CDR3 sequence: CASSQPGQGHEQYF. The DNA of the CDR3 is TGTGCCAGCAGCCAACCTGGACAGGGCCACGAGCAGTACTTC.

This rearrangement joins TRBV27 to TRBJ1-4; the D is unclear. The CDR3 runs 15 residues. Looked up from germline, CDR1 is MNHEY and CDR2 is SMNVEV (reference sequence). The V and J ends lost 5 bases and 4 bases respectively, with 14 bases between them. This chain's CDR3 is CASSLTHAINEKLFF. The CDR3 DNA follows: TGTGCCAGCAGTCTCACACATGCAATTAATGAAAAACTGTTTTTT.

In this sample, this clonotype turned up a few times. The chain employs TRBV14 and TRBJ1-6, with D unclear. The CDR3 has 12 residues. Per germline, CDR1 SGHDN and CDR2 FVKESK. V was shortened by 5 bases and J by 9 bases, with 8 bases between the two germline ends. The CDR3 DNA reads as TGTGCCAGCAGCGTCCTGGGTTCACCCCTCCACTTT. It yields the protein CASSVLGSPLHF.

The chain couples TRBV29-1 to TRBJ2-1; D gene ambiguous. V was shortened by 5 bases and J by 8 bases, with 10 bases between the two germline ends. CDR1 SQVTM and CDR2 ANQGSEA come from the germline V gene. The CDR3 runs to 11 residues. In DNA, the CDR3 is TGCAGCGTTTTAAGTGGACATGAGCAGTTCTTC. Translating gives CSVLSGHEQFF.

This clonotype turned up a few times. V usage is TRBV20-1 and J usage is TRBJ2-3; 10 bases line up with TRBD2. The J segment lost 3 bases and the V segment lost 1 base, leaving 7 bases of the junction unmatched. The CDR3 sequence is 16 residues long. Germline values: CDR1 DFQATT, CDR2 SNEGSKA (reference sequence). The CDR3 DNA sequence: TGCAGTGCTAGAGTCCCTAGCGGGAGTTTAACAGATACGCAGTATTTT. Translated, it gives CSARVPSGSLTDTQYF.

This clonotype occurred a few times. V gene TRBV7-2 combines with J gene TRBJ2-7; 12 positions match TRBD2. The CDR3 is 17 residues long. V was clipped by 4 bases and J by 4 bases; unmatched bases: 11. From germline, CDR1 is SGHTA and CDR2 FQGNSA. CDR3 amino acids: CASSSSLRTSGKYEQYF. DNA of the CDR3: TGTGCCAGCAGCTCGTCCTTAAGGACTAGCGGGAAGTACGAGCAGTACTTC.

The rearrangement joins TRBV2 to TRBJ2-5, with TRBD2 matching over 7 bases. The germline CDR1 and CDR2 sequences are SNHLY and FYNNEI. V dropped 7 bases and J dropped 11; count of bases not matched to a gene: 4. The CDR3 sequence is 10 residues long. The CDR3 region has the DNA TGTGCCAGCAAGGGGCGGGGGCAGTACTTC. This encodes CASKGRGQYF. The whole variable domain, remainder taken from reference TRBV2 and TRBJ2-5, is EPEVTQTPSHQVTQMGQEVILRCVPISNHLYFYWYRQILGQKVEFLVSFYNNEISEKSEIFDDQFSVERPDGSNFTLKIRSTKLEDSAMYFCASKGRGQYFGPGTRLLVL.

CDR3 sequence: CASSFSGGAYNEQYF. CDR3 nucleotide sequence: TGTGCCAGCAGTTTCAGCGGGGGCGCCTACAATGAGCAGTACTTC. J is TRBJ2-7 and V is TRBV12-3 or TRBV12-4; 8 bases are shared with TRBD2. The CDR3 covers 15 residues. The junction had 11 bases not matched to a gene; V was cut back by 3 bases and J by 7 bases.

This clonotype was found a few times. The gene calls are TRBV20-1 and TRBJ2-5, with 7 bases fitting TRBD1. There are 16 residues in the CDR3. V was pared by 3 bases and J by 3 bases, with 13 bases of the junction left unmatched. Germline loops: CDR1 DFQATT, CDR2 SNEGSKA (reference sequence). The CDR3 bases are TGCAGTGCTAGGGTTAATCTAGGGACAGCAAAAGAGACCCAGTACTTC. Protein sequence: CSARVNLGTAKETQYF.

The V and J genes are TRBV24-1 and TRBJ2-3; no clear D gene. Germline V CDR1 and CDR2: KGHDR, SFDVKD. The ends were cut back, 1 base at V and 6 bases at J, with 4 bases in the middle. CDR3 length equals 12 residues. CDR3 nucleotides: TGTGCCACCAGTGATTTACCGGATACGCAGTATTTT. Translated, it gives CATSDLPDTQYF.

This clonotype was counted between two and nine times. The V and J genes are TRBV7-8 and TRBJ1-6; tentatively, D is TRBD1 (6 bases). Germline lookup yields CDR1 SGHVS and CDR2 FQNEAQ. This CDR3 is built from 16 residues. Trimming took 0 bases from V and 3 from J, leaving 9 bases between them. Here the CDR3 DNA reads TGTGCCAGCAGCTTAGCGCGGGGGCTCTATAATTCACCCCTCCACTTT. Protein: CASSLARGLYNSPLHF.

Only a few counts were recorded for this clonotype. The chain recombines TRBV2 with TRBJ1-2; 7 bases map to TRBD1. Germline assignment: CDR1 SNHLY and CDR2 FYNNEI. V lost 5 bases to trimming and J lost 1 base; unmatched junction nucleotides: 7. CDR3 length: 15 amino acids. This chain's CDR3 is CASSPRQGLNYGYTF. CDR3 in DNA: TGTGCCAGCAGTCCAAGACAGGGCCTTAACTATGGCTACACCTTC.

The chain combines TRBV20-1 with TRBJ1-2; 10 bases match TRBD1. Trimming took 5 bases from V and 5 from J; bases not matched to a gene: 5. This CDR3 contains 13 residues. Germline V gene lookup returns CDR1 DFQATT and CDR2 SNEGSKA (reference sequence). The CDR3 DNA follows: TGCAGTGCTCAGGGACAGGGGAGGTATGGCTACACCTTC. This sequence encodes CSAQGQGRYGYTF.

This clonotype was recorded once. The gene calls are TRBV12-3 or TRBV12-4 and TRBJ2-1, with no clear D. This CDR3 is 13 amino acids long. The V gene lost 6 bases and the J gene lost 13 bases, with 19 bases spanning the gap. The CDR3 loop is CASSTLRQETQFF. CDR3 in DNA: TGTGCCAGCAGCACTTTACGCCAAGAGACCCAGTTCTTC.

The V and J genes are TRBV20-1 and TRBJ1-2; D possibly corresponds to TRBD1 (5 bases). The CDR3 has 15 amino acids. Germline V lookup: CDR1 DFQATT, CDR2 SNEGSKA (reference sequence). The germline V and J ends were trimmed by 3 bases and 2 bases, with 16 bases remaining between them. The CDR3 loop reads CSASGRAFENYGYTF. The DNA of the CDR3 is TGCAGTGCTAGCGGCAGGGCGTTCGAGAACTATGGCTACACCTTC.

Concerning this clonotype: Being one base from a much bigger clone, this may be a read error. This chain links TRBV10-3 with TRBJ2-7, with no clear D. Per the germline V gene, CDR1 is ENHRY and CDR2 is SYGVKD. This CDR3 has 15 residues. Here the CDR3 DNA reads TGTGCCATCAGTGAGCTCGGGTCGGTTACCTACGTGCAGTACTTC. Protein: CAISELGSVTYVQYF.

This chain links TRBV7-8 with TRBJ2-1; 7 nucleotides agree with TRBD2. The end of the DNA is better explained by TRBJ2-7, so the J call may be wrong. Germline CDR1 SGHVS, CDR2 FQNEAQ. This CDR3 has 15 amino acids. The CDR3 region is CASSLASGPYNEQYF. In DNA, the CDR3 is TGTGCCAGCAGCTTAGCTAGCGGGCCCTACAATGAGCAGTACTTC.

The V call is TRBV5-6, the J call TRBJ2-1, with a weak D call TRBD2 (5 bases). This CDR3 has 15 residues. The V gene's germline CDR1 is SGHDT and CDR2 YYEEEE. Trimming pared 0 bases from V and 3 bases from J, leaving 10 bases between. The DNA for the CDR3 is TGTGCCAGCAGCTTGGCGCTAGCCCACTACAATGAGCAGTTCTTC. The encoded protein is CASSLALAHYNEQFF.

The chain is built from TRBV2 and TRBJ2-1; 7 nucleotides line up with TRBD1. The CDR3 totals 13 residues. Germline CDR1 SNHLY, CDR2 FYNNEI. Losses at the gene ends were 8 bases for V and 2 bases for J; bases not matched to a gene: 3. CDR3 protein: CASGGQPYNEQFF. The CDR3 DNA sequence: TGTGCCAGCGGGGGACAGCCCTACAATGAGCAGTTCTTC.

The V gene is TRBV24-1, the J gene TRBJ1-1; D is perhaps TRBD1 (5 bases). This CDR3 is 13 amino acids long. The germline V gene encodes CDR1 KGHDR and CDR2 SFDVKD. V was cut by 4 bases and J by 4 bases, with 9 bases left in between. CDR3 sequence reads: CATSEKGCTEAFF. In DNA form, the CDR3 reads TGTGCCACCAGTGAGAAGGGGTGCACTGAAGCTTTCTTT.